This TCR beta chain was retrieved from a study of OX40 agonist ivuxolimab in advanced cancers. Overall study context: Dose-escalation patients were diagnosed with hepatocellular carcinoma, melanoma, renal cell cancer or head and neck cancer. Study-wide points: Clones of CD4+ and CD8+ blood T cells grew by week 6 at doses of 0.1 to 3.0 mg/kg.

Method: immunoSEQ multiplex PCR; TCRdb's copy keeps in-frame clones and lacks some. The repertoire has approximately 100,000 clones, about 92% of them found once; the top ten carry 1.5% to 2%. To note about this clone: The antigen remains undetermined.

Germline V gene data show CDR1 as SQVTM and CDR2 as ANQGSEA. This CDR3 comprises 13 residues. J lost 0 bases, V lost 3 bases, and 1 base had no gene match. The chain is built from TRBV29-1 and TRBJ2-5, with 7 nucleotides matching TRBD1. This receptor was identified in an adult with an advanced solid tumor such as melanoma, head and neck, liver or kidney cancer. The sequenced sample was CD4+ or CD8+ T cells sorted from blood, obtained in a trial of the OX40 agonist ivuxolimab. In DNA, the CDR3 is TGCAGCGTTGAGGGACAGTACCAAGAGACCCAGTACTTC. As protein: CSVEGQYQETQYF.